These 25 T cell receptor beta chains were all obtained from the same sample, sequenced in a study of blood T cell repertoires in COVID-19. Clones were sequenced by immunoSEQ multiplex PCR, and TCRdb holds only the in-frame ones, with some missing. The data contain roughly 130,000 clones, under 95% of them seen just once; the ten biggest clones take up less than 5%. Sequenced material: peripheral blood. Receptor source: a man in his sixties with COVID-19, enrolled during active disease.

This chain uses TRBV11-2 with TRBJ1-1; D perhaps matches TRBD1 (6 bases). The CDR3 is 14 residues long. V dropped 1 base and J dropped 1 base, with 7 bases sitting between them. Germline CDR1 SGHAT, CDR2 FQNNGV. The CDR3 loop is CASSLVGQNTEAFF. DNA of the CDR3: TGTGCCAGCAGCTTAGTGGGACAGAACACTGAAGCTTTCTTT.

The chain has TRBV30 and TRBJ2-2, with D perhaps matching TRBD2 (6 bases). Germline CDR1 and CDR2: GTSNPN and SVGIG (reference sequence). V lost 0 bases and J lost 5, with 16 bases in between. The CDR3 has 16 amino acids. The CDR3 DNA follows: TGTGCCTGGAGTGTACTGGCGGGATTACGGACCGGGGAGCTGTTTTTT. It codes for CAWSVLAGLRTGELFF.

The rearrangement uses TRBV5-1 and TRBJ2-4, with 12 bases identical to TRBD2. V was clipped by 4 bases and J by 0 bases; unmatched bases: 8. From germline, CDR1 is SGHRS and CDR2 YFSETQ. This CDR3 comprises 18 residues. CDR3 sequence (DNA): TGCGCCAGCAGCCGGACTAGCGGGACCCCCATAGCCAAAAACATTCAGTACTTC. It specifies CASSRTSGTPIAKNIQYF.

The chain recombines TRBV11-3 with TRBJ2-3; a possible D gene is TRBD2 (5 bases). The CDR3 is 16 amino acids. Trimming took 5 bases from V and 0 from J, leaving 15 bases between them. In germline, CDR1 is SGHNT, CDR2 YENEEA. The CDR3 spells CASSPPAEASTDTQYF. The CDR3 DNA follows: TGTGCCAGCAGCCCCCCAGCGGAAGCTAGCACAGATACGCAGTATTTT. The whole variable domain, remainder taken from reference TRBV11-3 and TRBJ2-3, is EAGVVQSPRYKIIEKKQPVAFWCNPISGHNTLYWYLQNLGQGPELLIRYENEEAVDDSQLPKDRFSAERLKGVDSTLKIQPAELGDSAVYLCASSPPAEASTDTQYFGPGTRLTVL.

This chain connects TRBV5-4 to TRBJ1-2; TRBD1 is a possible D gene (6 bases). Germline V CDR1 and CDR2: SGHNT, YYREEE (reference sequence). The germline V and J ends were trimmed by 0 bases and 3 bases, with 12 bases remaining between them. The CDR3 has 15 amino acids. The CDR3, as DNA: TGTGCCAGCAGCTTGGTACCCTCAGGGGACTATGGCTACACCTTC. The encoded protein is CASSLVPSGDYGYTF.

The chain recombines TRBV7-9 with TRBJ1-1, with D hard to call. The V end was cut by 5 bases, the J end by 4 bases, with 8 bases between. Germline values: CDR1 SEHNR, CDR2 FQNEAQ (reference sequence). This CDR3 contains 12 residues. CDR3 region: CASSPERTEAFF. The DNA for the CDR3 is TGTGCCAGCAGCCCCGAGCGCACTGAAGCTTTCTTT.

The rearrangement uses TRBV6-5 and TRBJ2-5; the D gene is possibly TRBD1 (5 bases). The V and J ends lost 6 bases and 12 bases respectively, with 14 bases between them. Germline CDR1 is MNHEY and CDR2 is SVGAGI. The CDR3 totals 11 residues. CDR3 residues: CASRPTGPEYF. The CDR3 DNA is TGTGCCAGCAGGCCCACAGGTCCGGAGTACTTC.

The CDR3 region is CASRKLAGGPYEQYF. For the CDR3, the DNA is TGTGCCAGCAGAAAACTAGCGGGAGGGCCTTACGAGCAGTACTTC. The J gene is TRBJ2-7, the V gene TRBV5-4; 13 bases are shared with TRBD2. The CDR3 length is 15 residues. V trimming: 5 bases; J trimming: 4 bases; junction bases outside the gene matches: 6. Germline CDR1 reads SGHNT; CDR2 reads YYREEE (reference sequence).

The CDR3 sequence: CASSLDTGQGEPQYF. The CDR3 DNA sequence: TGTGCCAGCAGCCTAGATACGGGACAGGGCGAACCGCAGTATTTT. The V gene is TRBV2, the J gene TRBJ2-3; 9 positions match TRBD1. The CDR3 runs to 15 residues. Germline loops: CDR1 SNHLY, CDR2 FYNNEI. The V segment lost 6 bases and the J segment 10 bases; nucleotides outside the gene matches: 14.

The gene calls are TRBV3-1 (or the pseudogene TRBV3-2) and TRBJ1-3; 9 positions agree with TRBD1. Losses at the gene ends were 5 bases for V and 9 bases for J; bases not matched to a gene: 14. The CDR3 is 16 residues long. Looked up from germline, CDR1 is LGHDT and CDR2 is YNNKEL (reference sequence). The CDR3 coding sequence is TGTGCCAGCAGCTCTGGACAGGGGTCTTGGAGTTTCACCATATATTTT. The encoded protein is CASSSGQGSWSFTIYF.

The chain uses TRBV4-1 and TRBJ2-4, with 12 bases aligning to TRBD2. This CDR3 has 19 residues. Germline V gene sequence: CDR1 MGHRA, CDR2 YSYEKL. V was clipped by 1 base and J by 3 bases; unmatched bases: 10. The CDR3 spells CASSQALRLAGVGKNIQYF. CDR3 sequence (DNA): TGCGCCAGCAGCCAAGCACTGCGACTAGCGGGAGTTGGCAAAAACATTCAGTACTTC.

This clone came up once. J is TRBJ2-7 and V is TRBV24-1; D not resolved. V shed 6 bases and J shed 3 bases, with 11 bases lying between them. The CDR3 is 13 amino acids. Germline V gives CDR1 KGHDR, CDR2 SFDVKD. CDR3 bases: TGTGCCACCAGTCATAGCCCAAACTACGAGCAGTACTTC. Its protein is CATSHSPNYEQYF.

The chain carries TRBV5-5 and TRBJ2-2; 7 nucleotides line up with TRBD2. After removal of 2 bases from V and 2 bases from J, the junction contained 6 bases not matched to a gene. This CDR3 contains 16 residues. Germline V gene lookup returns CDR1 SGHKS and CDR2 YYEKEE (reference sequence). DNA for the CDR3: TGTGCCAGCAGCTTATCGAGCGGGACTAACACCGGGGAGCTGTTTTTT. The encoded protein is CASSLSSGTNTGELFF.

The rearrangement joins TRBV29-1 to TRBJ2-7; 8 bases match TRBD2. Germline V gene data show CDR1 as SQVTM and CDR2 as ANQGSEA. This CDR3 is built from 14 residues. With 7 bases clipped from V and 3 bases from J, the junction kept 11 bases outside the gene matches. The CDR3 nucleotides are TGCAGCGCCGGGGGGGATACGGGGCTCTACGAGCAGTACTTC. This sequence encodes CSAGGDTGLYEQYF.

The chain links TRBV2 to TRBJ2-5; a possible D gene is TRBD2 (5 bases). V was clipped by 8 bases and J by 7 bases, with 11 bases between them. The CDR3 is 11 residues long. Per germline, CDR1 SNHLY and CDR2 FYNNEI. The CDR3 nucleotides are TGTGCCAGCCCCCGGGGTCGGACCCAGTACTTC. This translates into CASPRGRTQYF. The variable domain in full, completed from reference TRBV2 and TRBJ2-5, reads EPEVTQTPSHQVTQMGQEVILRCVPISNHLYFYWYRQILGQKVEFLVSFYNNEISEKSEIFDDQFSVERPDGSNFTLKIRSTKLEDSAMYFCASPRGRTQYFGPGTRLLVL.

V and J are TRBV5-1 and TRBJ2-5, with D possibly matching TRBD2 (5 bases). The V gene lost 7 bases and the J gene lost 4 bases, with 17 bases spanning the gap. Germline V lookup: CDR1 SGHRS, CDR2 YFSETQ. This CDR3 has 14 amino acids. CDR3 loop: CASHSFEGGETQYF. The CDR3 DNA follows: TGCGCCAGCCACTCGTTCGAGGGTGGAGAGACCCAGTACTTC.

In DNA form, the CDR3 reads TGTGCCAGCAGGGGCGGGAGCGGGTACAATGAGCAGTTCTTC. This sequence encodes CASRGGSGYNEQFF. This rearrangement joins TRBV25-1 to TRBJ2-1, with 7 positions matching TRBD2. Germline CDR1 is MGHDK and CDR2 is SYGVNS. This CDR3 spans 14 amino acids. The V gene end was trimmed by 6 bases and the J gene end by 4 bases; junction bases not matched to a gene: 6.

This chain uses TRBV7-3 with TRBJ2-3; 11 positions match TRBD2. Trimming cost V 1 base and J 4 bases; bases outside gene matches: 10. Germline assignment: CDR1 SGHTA and CDR2 FQGTGA. This CDR3 has 18 residues. As DNA, the CDR3 is TGTGCCAGCAGCTTAATGGGCCGGGTAGCGGGAGGGCCAGATACGCAGTATTTT. Translation gives CASSLMGRVAGGPDTQYF.

The chain couples TRBV27 to TRBJ2-1, with TRBD2 matching 12 bases. The CDR3 spans 14 residues. Germline lookup yields CDR1 MNHEY and CDR2 SMNVEV (reference sequence). J lost 14 bases, V lost 4 bases, and 9 bases had no gene match. The DNA of the CDR3 is TGTGCCAGCAGTTCGGGACTAGCGGGCGGGGTCAAGTTCTTC. This translates into CASSSGLAGGVKFF.

The V call is TRBV5-4, the J call TRBJ2-3, with 8 bases identical to TRBD2. Germline V gene sequence: CDR1 SGHNT, CDR2 YYREEE (reference sequence). Trimming removed 4 bases from V and 3 bases from J; junction bases left unmatched: 19. CDR3 length equals 19 residues. This CDR3 reads CASSPSRTRAGVLTDTQYF. The CDR3 DNA sequence: TGTGCCAGCAGCCCTAGCCGTACCCGAGCGGGAGTGTTGACAGATACGCAGTATTTT.

This chain uses TRBV3-1 (or the pseudogene TRBV3-2) with TRBJ1-2; 7 bases are shared with TRBD1. Germline trimming cut 4 bases from V and 5 bases from J; bases unmatched to any gene: 7. Germline V gene data show CDR1 as LGHDT and CDR2 as YNNKEL (reference sequence). There are 14 residues in the CDR3. DNA for the CDR3: TGTGCCAGCAGCCCGACAGGGACTAGTTATGGCTACACCTTC. Translating gives CASSPTGTSYGYTF.

The gene calls are TRBV10-3 and TRBJ1-5; 9 bases map to TRBD1. The junction had 4 bases not matched to a gene; V was cut back by 3 bases and J by 4 bases. The germline V gene has CDR1 ENHRY and CDR2 SYGVKD. This CDR3 has 15 residues. CDR3: CAISETGGGNQPQHF. Here the CDR3 DNA reads TGTGCCATCAGTGAAACAGGGGGCGGAAATCAGCCCCAGCATTTT.

This chain joins TRBV3-1 (or the pseudogene TRBV3-2) and TRBJ1-3; 9 bases match TRBD1. CDR3 size: 15 residues. Losses at the gene ends were 4 bases for V and 4 bases for J; bases not matched to a gene: 5. Germline-derived CDR1 and CDR2 are LGHDT and YNNKEL (reference sequence). CDR3: CASSLGQGTGNTIYF. CDR3 in DNA: TGTGCCAGCAGCCTCGGACAGGGGACGGGAAACACCATATATTTT.

The rearrangement uses TRBV2 and TRBJ1-3, with a weak D call TRBD1 (5 bases). The CDR3 is 14 residues long. Germline V CDR1 and CDR2: SNHLY, FYNNEI. V lost 4 bases and J lost 4, with 11 bases in between. The CDR3 nucleotides read TGTGCCAGCAGTGGGCGCGGGACGGGAAACACCATATATTTT. Its protein is CASSGRGTGNTIYF.

The chain joins TRBV28 to TRBJ2-3; D is perhaps TRBD2 (7 bases). Trimming left V 5 bases short and J 1 base short, with 16 bases between. The CDR3 is 16 amino acids. Germline-derived CDR1 and CDR2 are MDHEN and SYDVKM. The CDR3 loop reads CASSHRVGGGTDTQYF. As DNA, the CDR3 is TGTGCCAGCAGTCATAGGGTAGGGGGGGGCACAGATACGCAGTATTTT.